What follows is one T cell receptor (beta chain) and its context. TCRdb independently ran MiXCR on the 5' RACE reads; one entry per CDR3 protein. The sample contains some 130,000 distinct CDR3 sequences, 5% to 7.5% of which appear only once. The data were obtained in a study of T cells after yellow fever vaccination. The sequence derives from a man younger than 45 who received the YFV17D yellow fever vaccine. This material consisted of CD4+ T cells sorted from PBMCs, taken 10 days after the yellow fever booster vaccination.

CDR3 DNA sequence: TGCGCCAGCAGCCAAGCAAATTTGGGATTTGCAGAGACCCAGTACTTC. Translation: CASSQANLGFAETQYF. The rearrangement joins TRBV4-1 to TRBJ2-5; D remains unclear. Trimming stripped 1 base from V and 4 bases from J, with 16 bases between. The CDR3 length is 16 residues. The germline CDR1 and CDR2 sequences are MGHRA and YSYEKL.